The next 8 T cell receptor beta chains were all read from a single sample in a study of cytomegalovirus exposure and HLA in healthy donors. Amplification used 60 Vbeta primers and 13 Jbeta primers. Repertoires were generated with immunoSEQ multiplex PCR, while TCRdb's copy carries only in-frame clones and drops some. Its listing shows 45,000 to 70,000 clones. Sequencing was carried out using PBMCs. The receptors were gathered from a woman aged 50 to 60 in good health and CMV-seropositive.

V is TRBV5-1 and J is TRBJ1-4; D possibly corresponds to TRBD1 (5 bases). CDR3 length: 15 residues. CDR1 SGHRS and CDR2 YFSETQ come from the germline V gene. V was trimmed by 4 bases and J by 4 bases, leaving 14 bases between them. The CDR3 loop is CASSTNPGLNEKLFF. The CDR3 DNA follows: TGCGCCAGCAGCACGAATCCGGGACTTAATGAAAAACTGTTTTTT.

The CDR3, as DNA: TGTGCCAGCAGTGAAACGGACACTGAAGCTTTCTTT. As protein: CASSETDTEAFF. This chain joins TRBV6-1 and TRBJ1-1; D unresolved. This CDR3 has 12 residues. V lost 2 bases and J lost 3, with 4 bases in between. CDR1 and CDR2 (germline): MNHNS, SASEGT.

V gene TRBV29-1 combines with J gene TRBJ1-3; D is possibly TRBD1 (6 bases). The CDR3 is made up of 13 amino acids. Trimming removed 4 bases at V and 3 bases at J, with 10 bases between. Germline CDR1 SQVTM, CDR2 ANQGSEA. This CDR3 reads CSVVRGGGNTIYF. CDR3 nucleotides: TGCAGCGTTGTGAGGGGGGGTGGAAACACCATATATTTT.

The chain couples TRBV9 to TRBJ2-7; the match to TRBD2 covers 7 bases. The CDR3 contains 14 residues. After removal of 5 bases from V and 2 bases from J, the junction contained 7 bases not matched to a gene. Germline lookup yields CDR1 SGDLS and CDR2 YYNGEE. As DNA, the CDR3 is TGTGCCAGCAGTGCGACGGGACTACCCTACGAGCAGTACTTC. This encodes CASSATGLPYEQYF.

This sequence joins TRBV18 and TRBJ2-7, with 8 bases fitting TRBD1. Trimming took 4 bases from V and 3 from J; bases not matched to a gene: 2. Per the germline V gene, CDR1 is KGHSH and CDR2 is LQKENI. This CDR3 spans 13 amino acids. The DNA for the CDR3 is TGTGCCAGCTCACTGGGACAGGTCTACGAGCAGTACTTC. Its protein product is CASSLGQVYEQYF.

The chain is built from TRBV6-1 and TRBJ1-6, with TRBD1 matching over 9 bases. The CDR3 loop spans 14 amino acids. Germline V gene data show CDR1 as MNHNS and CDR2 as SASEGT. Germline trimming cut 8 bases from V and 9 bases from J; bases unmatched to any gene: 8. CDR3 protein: CASLGQGFASPLHF. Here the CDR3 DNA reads TGTGCCAGCCTTGGACAGGGGTTCGCTTCACCCCTCCACTTT.

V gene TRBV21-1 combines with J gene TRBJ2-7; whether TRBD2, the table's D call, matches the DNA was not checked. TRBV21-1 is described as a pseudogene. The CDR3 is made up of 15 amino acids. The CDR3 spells CASSKFVGGKYEQYF. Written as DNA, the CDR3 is TGTGCCAGCAGCAAATTTGTCGGGGGGAAATACGAGCAGTACTTC.

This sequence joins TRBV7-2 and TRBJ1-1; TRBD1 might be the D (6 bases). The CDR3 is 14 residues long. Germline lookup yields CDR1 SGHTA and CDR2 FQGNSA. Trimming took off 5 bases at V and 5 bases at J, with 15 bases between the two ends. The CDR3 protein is CASSPQGRRTEAFF. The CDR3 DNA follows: TGTGCCAGCAGCCCACAGGGAAGACGAACTGAAGCTTTCTTT.